This T cell receptor (beta chain) was retrieved from a study of shared clonotypes between healthy human individuals. Authors' analysis steps: ImmunoSEQ output held junction-only sequences without quality scores, so filtering differed. Sequencing was performed with immunoSEQ multiplex PCR; in TCRdb, only in-frame clones are kept and a portion is missing. V, J and clone size were drawn from that table, and D and trimming were deduced from the DNA. The repertoire has around 430,000 clones, 79% of them found once; the top ten carry approximately 13%. Around 90 million PBMCs per unsorted sample were used for genomic DNA. Trimming took off 3 bases at V and 1 base at J, with 18 bases between the two ends. Germline values: CDR1 KGHSH, CDR2 LQKENI. This CDR3 region has 17 residues.

The specimen sequenced was PBMCs. This sequence joins TRBV18 and TRBJ1-1; no clear D gene. The receptor's source is a woman between 40 and 50 years old in good health. Some clones in this sample may be carry-over from other donors' samples. CDR3 nucleotide sequence: TGTGCCAGCTCACCCCGAGATCGGCCTCCTCAGAACACTGAAGCTTTCTTT. Translating it yields CASSPRDRPPQNTEAFF.